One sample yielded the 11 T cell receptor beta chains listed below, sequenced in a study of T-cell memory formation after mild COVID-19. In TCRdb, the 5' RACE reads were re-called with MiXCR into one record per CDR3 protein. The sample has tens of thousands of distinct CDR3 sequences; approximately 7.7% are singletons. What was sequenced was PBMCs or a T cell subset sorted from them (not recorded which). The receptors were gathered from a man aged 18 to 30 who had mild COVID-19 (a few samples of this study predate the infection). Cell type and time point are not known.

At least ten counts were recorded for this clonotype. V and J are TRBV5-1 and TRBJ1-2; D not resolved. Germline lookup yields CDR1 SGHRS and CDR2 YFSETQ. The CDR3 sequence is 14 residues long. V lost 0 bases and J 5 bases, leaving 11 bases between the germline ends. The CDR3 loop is CASSLDGESYGYTF. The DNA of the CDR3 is TGCGCCAGCAGCTTGGATGGCGAATCTTATGGCTACACCTTC. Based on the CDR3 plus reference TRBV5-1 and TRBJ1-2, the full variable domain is KAGVTQTPRYLIKTRGQQVTLSCSPISGHRSVSWYQQTPGQGLQFLFEYFSETQRNKGNFPGRFSGRQFSNSRSEMNVSTLELGDSALYLCASSLDGESYGYTFGSGTRLTVV.

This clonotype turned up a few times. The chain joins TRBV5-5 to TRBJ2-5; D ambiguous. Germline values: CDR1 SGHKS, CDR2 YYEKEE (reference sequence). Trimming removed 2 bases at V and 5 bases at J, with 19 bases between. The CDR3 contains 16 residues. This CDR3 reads CASSFSGPRASETQYF. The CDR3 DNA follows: TGTGCCAGCAGCTTCTCCGGCCCCCGCGCTTCGGAGACCCAGTACTTC.

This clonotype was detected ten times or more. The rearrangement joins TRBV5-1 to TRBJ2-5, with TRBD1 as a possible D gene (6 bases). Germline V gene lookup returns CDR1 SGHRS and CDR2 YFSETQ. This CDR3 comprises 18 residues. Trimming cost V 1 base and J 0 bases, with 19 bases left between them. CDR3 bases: TGCGCCAGCAGCTTGTCCTCCTATATAACAGGGAACCAAGAGACCCAGTACTTC. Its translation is CASSLSSYITGNQETQYF.

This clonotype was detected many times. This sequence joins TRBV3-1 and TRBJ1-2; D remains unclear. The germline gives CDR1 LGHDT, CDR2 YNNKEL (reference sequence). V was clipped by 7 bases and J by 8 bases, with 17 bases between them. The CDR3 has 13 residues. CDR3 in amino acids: CASTLLGTEGYTF. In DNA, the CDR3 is TGTGCCAGCACTCTGCTAGGCACCGAGGGCTACACCTTC.

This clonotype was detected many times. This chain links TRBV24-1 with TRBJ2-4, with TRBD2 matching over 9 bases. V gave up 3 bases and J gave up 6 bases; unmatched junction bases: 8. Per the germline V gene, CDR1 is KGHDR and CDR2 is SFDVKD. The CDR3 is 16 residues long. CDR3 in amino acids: CATSDPRRGGGNIQYF. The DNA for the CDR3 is TGTGCCACCAGTGATCCCCGGCGGGGGGGAGGAAACATTCAGTACTTC.

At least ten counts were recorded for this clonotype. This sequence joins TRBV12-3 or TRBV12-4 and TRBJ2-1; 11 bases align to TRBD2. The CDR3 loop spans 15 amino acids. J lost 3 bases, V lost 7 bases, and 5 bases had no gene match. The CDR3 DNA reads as TGTGCCAGCAACATAGCGGGGGGGCACTACAATGAGCAGTTCTTC. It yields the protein CASNIAGGHYNEQFF.

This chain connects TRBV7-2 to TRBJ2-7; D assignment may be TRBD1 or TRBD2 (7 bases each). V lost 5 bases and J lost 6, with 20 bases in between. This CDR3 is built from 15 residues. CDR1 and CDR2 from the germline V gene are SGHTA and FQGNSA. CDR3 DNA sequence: TGTGCCAGCAGCAGGAACAGGGGCCCGGGGGGCGAGCAGTACTTC. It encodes CASSRNRGPGGEQYF.

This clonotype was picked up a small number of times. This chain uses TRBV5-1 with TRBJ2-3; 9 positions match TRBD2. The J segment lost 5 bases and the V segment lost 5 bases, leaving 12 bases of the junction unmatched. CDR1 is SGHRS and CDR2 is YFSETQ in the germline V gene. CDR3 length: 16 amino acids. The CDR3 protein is CASRGGSGGPRDTQYF. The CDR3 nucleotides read TGCGCCAGCAGGGGCGGTAGCGGGGGACCTAGAGATACGCAGTATTTT.

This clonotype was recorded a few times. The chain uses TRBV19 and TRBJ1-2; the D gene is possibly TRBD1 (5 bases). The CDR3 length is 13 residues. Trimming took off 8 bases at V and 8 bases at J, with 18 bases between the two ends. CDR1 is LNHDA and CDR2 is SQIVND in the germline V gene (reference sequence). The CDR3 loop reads CASQLVGGAGYTF. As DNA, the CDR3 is TGTGCCAGTCAACTCGTGGGAGGGGCCGGCTACACCTTC.

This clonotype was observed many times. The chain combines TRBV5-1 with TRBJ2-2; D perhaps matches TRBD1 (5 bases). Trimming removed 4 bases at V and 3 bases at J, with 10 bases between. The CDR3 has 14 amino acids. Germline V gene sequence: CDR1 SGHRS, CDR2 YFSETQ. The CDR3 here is CASSLQDHTGELFF. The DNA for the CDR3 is TGCGCCAGCAGCCTACAGGACCACACCGGGGAGCTGTTTTTT. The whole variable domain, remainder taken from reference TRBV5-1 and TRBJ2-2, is KAGVTQTPRYLIKTRGQQVTLSCSPISGHRSVSWYQQTPGQGLQFLFEYFSETQRNKGNFPGRFSGRQFSNSRSEMNVSTLELGDSALYLCASSLQDHTGELFFGEGSRLTVL.

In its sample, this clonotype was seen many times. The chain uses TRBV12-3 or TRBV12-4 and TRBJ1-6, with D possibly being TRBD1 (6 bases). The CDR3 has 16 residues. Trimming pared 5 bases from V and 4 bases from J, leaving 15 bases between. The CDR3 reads CASSPGGHSYNSPLHF. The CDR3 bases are TGTGCCAGCAGTCCCGGGGGCCATTCATATAATTCACCCCTCCACTTT.